This T cell receptor (beta chain) stems from a study of blood T cell repertoires in COVID-19. In the study overall: From the United States, Italy and Spain came samples of acute and convalescent COVID-19. The analysed material was cDNA or gDNA that came from T cells, B-cell-depleted T cells, or PBMCs.

Losses at the gene ends were 4 bases for V and 5 bases for J; bases not matched to a gene: 0. Per germline, CDR1 SQVTM and CDR2 ANQGSEA. This CDR3 region has 12 residues. The data were produced by immunoSEQ multiplex PCR, yet TCRdb's version contains in-frame clones alone and is incomplete. The table has about 160,000 clones, 86% seen once; the top ten hold about 7%. This clone has more than one count but fewer than ten. This sequence was found in a man aged 50 to 59 with active or convalescent COVID-19. The material sequenced was peripheral blood. The chain combines TRBV29-1 with TRBJ1-4; TRBD1 aligns across 8 bases. The CDR3 nucleotides read TGCAGCGTTGGACAGGGGAATGAAAAACTGTTTTTT. Residues: CSVGQGNEKLFF. Full variable domain (remainder filled in from reference TRBV29-1 and TRBJ1-4): SAVISQKPSRDICQRGTSLTIQCQVDSQVTMMFWYRQQPGQSLTLIATANQGSEATYESGFVIDKFPISRPNLTFSTLTVSNMSPEDSSIYLCSVGQGNEKLFFGSGTQLSVL.